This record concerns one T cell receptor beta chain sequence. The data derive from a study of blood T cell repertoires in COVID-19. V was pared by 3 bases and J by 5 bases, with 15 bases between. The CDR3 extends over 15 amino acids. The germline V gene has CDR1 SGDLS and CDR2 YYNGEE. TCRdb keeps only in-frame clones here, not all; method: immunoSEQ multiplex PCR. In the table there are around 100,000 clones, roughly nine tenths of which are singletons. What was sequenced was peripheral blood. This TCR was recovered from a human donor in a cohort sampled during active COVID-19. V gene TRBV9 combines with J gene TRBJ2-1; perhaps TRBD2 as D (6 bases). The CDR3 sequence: CASSALAYTDNEQFF. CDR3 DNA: TGTGCCAGCAGCGCACTAGCCTATACAGACAATGAGCAGTTCTTC. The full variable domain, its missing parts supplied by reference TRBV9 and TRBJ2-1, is DSGVTQTPKHLITATGQRVTLRCSPRSGDLSVYWYQQSLDQGLQFLIQYYNGEERAKGNILERFSAQQFPDLHSELNLSSLELGDSALYFCASSALAYTDNEQFFGPGTRLTVL.